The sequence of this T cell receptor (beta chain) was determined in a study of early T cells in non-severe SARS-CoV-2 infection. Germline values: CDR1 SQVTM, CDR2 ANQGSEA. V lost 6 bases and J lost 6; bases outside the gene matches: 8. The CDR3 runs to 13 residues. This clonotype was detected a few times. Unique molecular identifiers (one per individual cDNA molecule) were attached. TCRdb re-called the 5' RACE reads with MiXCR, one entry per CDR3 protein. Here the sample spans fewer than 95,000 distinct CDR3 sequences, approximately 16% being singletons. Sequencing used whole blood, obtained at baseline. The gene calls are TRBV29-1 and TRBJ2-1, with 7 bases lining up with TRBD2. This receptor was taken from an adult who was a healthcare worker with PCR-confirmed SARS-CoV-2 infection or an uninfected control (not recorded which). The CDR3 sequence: CSVSGTTINEQFF. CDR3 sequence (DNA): TGCAGCGTCTCCGGGACTACTATCAATGAGCAGTTCTTC.